This is a list of T cell receptor beta chains from one sample in a study of blood T cell repertoires in COVID-19. Clones were sequenced by immunoSEQ multiplex PCR, and TCRdb holds only the in-frame ones, with some missing. The sample has about 150,000 clones, 75% to 85% seen once; the top ten hold 9.5% to 13%. Sequencing was done on a sample of peripheral blood. Receptors were obtained from a woman aged 55-69 years with COVID-19, enrolled during active disease. The CDR3 runs from the conserved cysteine through the conserved F or W. D genes are given only for firm matches. Size is stated for part of the rows, as once, few or many counts, or as a class when the clone is expanded.

clone size | J gene | V gene | D gene | CDR3 DNA | CDR3 protein
- | TRBJ1-1 | TRBV19 | - | TGTGCCAGTAGTCCAAAGTTACAGACGAACACTGAAGCTTTCTTT | CASSPKLQTNTEAFF
once | TRBJ1-2 | TRBV27 | - | TGTGCCACCTTGGGGGGGTTACATGGCTACACCTTC | CATLGGLHGYTF
- | TRBJ1-5 | TRBV5-6 | - | TGTGCCAGCAGCTTATATCCGAGCAATCAGCCCCAGCATTTT | CASSLYPSNQPQHF
- | TRBJ2-6 | TRBV19 | - | TGTGCCAGTAGTATCGGTACAGGCCGCTCTGGGGCCAACGTCCTGACTTTC | CASSIGTGRSGANVLTF
- | TRBJ1-3 | TRBV7-9 | - | TGTGCCAGCAGCTTAAACAGGGCTGGAAACACCATATATTTT | CASSLNRAGNTIYF
- | TRBJ1-2 | TRBV10-1 | - | TGCGCCAGCAGTGCTATCCGCACCTATGGCTACACCTTC | CASSAIRTYGYTF
few | TRBJ2-5 | TRBV5-1 | - | TGCGCCAGCAGCTCCGGACAGACCCAAGAGACCCAGTACTTC | CASSSGQTQETQYF
- | TRBJ2-7 | TRBV6-4 | TRBD2 | TGTGCCAGCATAGGACTAGCGGGAGGGAACGAGCAGTACTTC | CASIGLAGGNEQYF
- | TRBJ2-1 | TRBV14 | - | TGTGCCAGCAGCCAAGATGGGCGCCTGAGCAATGAGCAGTTCTTC | CASSQDGRLSNEQFF
- | TRBJ1-2 | TRBV20-1 | - | TGCAGTGCTAGTACCCTCTCGGGTGGCTACACCTTC | CSASTLSGGYTF
- | TRBJ2-1 | TRBV18 | - | TGTGCCAGCTCACCCCTAACGGGAAGATTCAATGAGCAGTTCTTC | CASSPLTGRFNEQFF
- | TRBJ2-3 | TRBV23-1 | - | TGCGCCAGCAGTCAGTCTTCCCCGAGCGCGTACCCCGATACGCAGTATTTT | CASSQSSPSAYPDTQYF
- | TRBJ2-3 | TRBV9 | - | TGTGCCAGCAGCGTAGGGATTAGCGGCACAGATACGCAGTATTTT | CASSVGISGTDTQYF
- | TRBJ1-4 | TRBV5-1 | - | TGCGCCAGCAGCTCTCTCGGCTCGAGGGCTAATGAAAAACTGTTTTTT | CASSSLGSRANEKLFF
many | TRBJ1-3 | TRBV19 | - | TGTGCCAGTAGTCCCCGGGGGGCGTCATCTGGAAACACCATATATTTT | CASSPRGASSGNTIYF
once | TRBJ2-1 | TRBV9 | - | TGTGCCAGCAGCGTTGGAGCGAGCTACAATGAGCAGTTCTTC | CASSVGASYNEQFF
- | TRBJ2-3 | TRBV9 | - | TGTGCCAGCAGCGTAGGTGGCATGACAGATACGCAGTATTTT | CASSVGGMTDTQYF
- | TRBJ1-2 | TRBV18 | - | TGTGCCAGCTCACCACCAGGGACACCCTATGGCTACACCTTC | CASSPPGTPYGYTF
- | TRBJ1-1 | TRBV4-1 | TRBD1 | TGCGCCAGCAGCCAAGATTCGGCGGCAGGGGGCCGAGACACTGAAGCTTTCTTT | CASSQDSAAGGRDTEAFF